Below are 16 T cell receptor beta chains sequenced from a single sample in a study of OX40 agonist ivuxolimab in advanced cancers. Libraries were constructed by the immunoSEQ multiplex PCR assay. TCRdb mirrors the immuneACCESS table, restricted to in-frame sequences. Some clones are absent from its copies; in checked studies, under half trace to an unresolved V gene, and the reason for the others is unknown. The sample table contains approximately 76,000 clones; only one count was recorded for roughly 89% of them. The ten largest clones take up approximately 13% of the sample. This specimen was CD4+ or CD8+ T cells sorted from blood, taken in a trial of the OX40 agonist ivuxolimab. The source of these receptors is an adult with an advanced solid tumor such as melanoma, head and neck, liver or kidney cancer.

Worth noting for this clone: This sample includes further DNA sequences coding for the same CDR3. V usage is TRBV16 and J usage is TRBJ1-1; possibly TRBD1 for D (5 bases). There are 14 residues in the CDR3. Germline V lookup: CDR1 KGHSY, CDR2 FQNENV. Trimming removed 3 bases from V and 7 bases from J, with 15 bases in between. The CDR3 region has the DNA TGTGCCAGCAGCCATCAGCAGGGCCGGGTTGAAGCTTTCTTT. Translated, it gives CASSHQQGRVEAFF.

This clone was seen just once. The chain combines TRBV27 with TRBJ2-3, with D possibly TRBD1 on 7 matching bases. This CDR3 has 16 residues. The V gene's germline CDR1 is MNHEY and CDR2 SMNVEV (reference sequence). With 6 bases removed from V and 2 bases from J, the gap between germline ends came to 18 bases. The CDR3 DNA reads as TGTGCCAGCAGCTCCCTAGGACAGGACTACACAGATACGCAGTATTTT. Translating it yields CASSSLGQDYTDTQYF.

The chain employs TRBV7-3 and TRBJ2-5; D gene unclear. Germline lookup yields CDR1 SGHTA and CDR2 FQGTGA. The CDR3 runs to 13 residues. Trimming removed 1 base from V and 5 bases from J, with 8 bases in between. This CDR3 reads CASSLNGVETQYF. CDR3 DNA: TGTGCCAGCAGCTTAAACGGAGTGGAGACCCAGTACTTC.

In nucleotides, the CDR3 is TGTGCCAGCAGCCCAAACAGGGTAGCGACCCGCTACGAGCAGTACTTC. As protein: CASSPNRVATRYEQYF. The chain links TRBV9 to TRBJ2-7, with a tentative D call TRBD1 (6 bases). V shed 4 bases and J shed 3 bases, with 20 bases lying between them. CDR1 SGDLS and CDR2 YYNGEE come from the germline V gene. The CDR3 loop spans 16 amino acids.

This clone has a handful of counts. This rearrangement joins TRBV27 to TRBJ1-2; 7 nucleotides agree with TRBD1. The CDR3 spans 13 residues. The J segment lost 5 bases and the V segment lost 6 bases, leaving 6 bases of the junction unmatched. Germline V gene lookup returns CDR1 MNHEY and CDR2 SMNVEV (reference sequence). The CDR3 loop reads CASSDRVGYGYTF. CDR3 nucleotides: TGTGCCAGCAGCGACAGGGTGGGGTATGGCTACACCTTC.

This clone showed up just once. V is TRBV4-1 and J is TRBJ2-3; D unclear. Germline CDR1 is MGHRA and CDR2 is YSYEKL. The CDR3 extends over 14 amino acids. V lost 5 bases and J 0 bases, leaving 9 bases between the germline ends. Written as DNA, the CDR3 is TGCGCCAGCAGCAGCTCAGGAAGCACAGATACGCAGTATTTT. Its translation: CASSSSGSTDTQYF.

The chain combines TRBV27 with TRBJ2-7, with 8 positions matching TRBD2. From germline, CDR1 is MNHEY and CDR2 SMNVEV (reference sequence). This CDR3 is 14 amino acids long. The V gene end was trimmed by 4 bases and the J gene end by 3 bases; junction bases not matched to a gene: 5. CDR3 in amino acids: CASSSAGRDYEQYF. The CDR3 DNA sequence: TGTGCCAGCAGTTCCGCCGGGAGGGACTACGAGCAGTACTTC.

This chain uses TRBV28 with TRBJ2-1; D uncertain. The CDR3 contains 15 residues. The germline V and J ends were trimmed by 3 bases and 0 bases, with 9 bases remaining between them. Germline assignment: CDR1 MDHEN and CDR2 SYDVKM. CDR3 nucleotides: TGTGCCAGCAGTTTGTCCCGGAGCTCCTACAATGAGCAGTTCTTC. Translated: CASSLSRSSYNEQFF.

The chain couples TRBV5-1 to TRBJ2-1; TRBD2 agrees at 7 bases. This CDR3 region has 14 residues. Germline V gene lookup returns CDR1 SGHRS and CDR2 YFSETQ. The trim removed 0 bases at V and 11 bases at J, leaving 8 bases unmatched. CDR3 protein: CASSLGREREKQFF. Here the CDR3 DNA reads TGCGCCAGCAGCTTGGGGCGGGAGCGAGAGAAGCAGTTCTTC.

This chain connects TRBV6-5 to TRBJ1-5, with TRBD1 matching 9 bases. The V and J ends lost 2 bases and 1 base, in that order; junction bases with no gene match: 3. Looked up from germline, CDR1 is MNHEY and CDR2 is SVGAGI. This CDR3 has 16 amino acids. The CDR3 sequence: CASSYLGTGSNQPQHF. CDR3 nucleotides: TGTGCCAGCAGTTACCTTGGGACAGGGAGCAATCAGCCCCAGCATTTT.

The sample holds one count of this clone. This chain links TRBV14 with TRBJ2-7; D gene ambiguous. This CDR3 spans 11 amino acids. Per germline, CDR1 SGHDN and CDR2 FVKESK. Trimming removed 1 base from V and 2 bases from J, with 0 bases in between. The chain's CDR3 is CASSQAYEQYF. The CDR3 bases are TGTGCCAGCAGCCAAGCCTACGAGCAGTACTTC. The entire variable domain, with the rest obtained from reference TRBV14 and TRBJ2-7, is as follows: EAGVTQFPSHSVIEKGQTVTLRCDPISGHDNLYWYRRVMGKEIKFLLHFVKESKQDESGMPNNRFLAERTGGTYSTLKVQPAELEDSGVYFCASSQAYEQYFGPGTRLTVT.

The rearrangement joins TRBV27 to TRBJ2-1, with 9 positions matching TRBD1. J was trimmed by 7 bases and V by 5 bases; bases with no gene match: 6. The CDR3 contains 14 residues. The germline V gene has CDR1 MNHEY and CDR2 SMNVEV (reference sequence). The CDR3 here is CASSPRTGANEQFF. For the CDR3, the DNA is TGTGCCAGCAGTCCGCGGACAGGGGCGAATGAGCAGTTCTTC.

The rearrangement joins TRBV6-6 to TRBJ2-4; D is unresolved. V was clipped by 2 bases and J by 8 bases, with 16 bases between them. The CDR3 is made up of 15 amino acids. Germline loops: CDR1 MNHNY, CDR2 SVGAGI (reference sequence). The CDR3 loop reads CASSYLAPATHIQYF. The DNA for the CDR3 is TGTGCCAGCAGTTACCTCGCCCCTGCCACCCACATTCAGTACTTC.

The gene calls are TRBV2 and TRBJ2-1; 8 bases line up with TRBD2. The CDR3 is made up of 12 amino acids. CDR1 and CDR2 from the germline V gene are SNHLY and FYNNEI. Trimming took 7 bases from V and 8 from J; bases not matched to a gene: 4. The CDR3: CASTKTSDEQFF. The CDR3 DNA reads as TGTGCCAGCACCAAGACTAGCGATGAGCAGTTCTTC.

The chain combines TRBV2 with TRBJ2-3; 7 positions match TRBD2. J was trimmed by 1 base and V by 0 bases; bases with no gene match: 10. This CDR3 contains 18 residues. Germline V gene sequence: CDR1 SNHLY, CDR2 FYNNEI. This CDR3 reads CASSEALGLRGGTDTQYF. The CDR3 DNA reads TGTGCCAGCAGTGAAGCGCTAGGACTCCGGGGGGGCACAGATACGCAGTATTTT. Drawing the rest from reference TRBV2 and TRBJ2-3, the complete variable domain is EPEVTQTPSHQVTQMGQEVILRCVPISNHLYFYWYRQILGQKVEFLVSFYNNEISEKSEIFDDQFSVERPDGSNFTLKIRSTKLEDSAMYFCASSEALGLRGGTDTQYFGPGTRLTVL.

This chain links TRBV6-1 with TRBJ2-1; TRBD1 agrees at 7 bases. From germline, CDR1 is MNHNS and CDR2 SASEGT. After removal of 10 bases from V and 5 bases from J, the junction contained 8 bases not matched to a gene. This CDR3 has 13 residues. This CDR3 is CATPRTGHNEQFF. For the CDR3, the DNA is TGTGCCACGCCCAGGACAGGACACAATGAGCAGTTCTTC.